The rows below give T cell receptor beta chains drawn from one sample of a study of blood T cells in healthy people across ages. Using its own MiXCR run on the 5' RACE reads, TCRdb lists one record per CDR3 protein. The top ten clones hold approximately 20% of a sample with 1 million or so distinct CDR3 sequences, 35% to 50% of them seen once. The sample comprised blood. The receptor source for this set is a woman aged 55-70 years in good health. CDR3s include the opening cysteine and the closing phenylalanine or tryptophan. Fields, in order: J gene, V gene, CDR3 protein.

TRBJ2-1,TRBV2,CASSGTTYNEQFF
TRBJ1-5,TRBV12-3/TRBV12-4,CATTNGSSNQPQHF
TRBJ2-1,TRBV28,CASIEIPGQGSNEQFF
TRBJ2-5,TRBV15,CATSRVGSQETQYF
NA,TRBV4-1,CASSQDGDATYEQYF
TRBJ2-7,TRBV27,CASSLWRLARIYEQYF
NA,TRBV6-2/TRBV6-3,CASSSRLAGRTYEQYF
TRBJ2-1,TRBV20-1,CSARGQPNEQFF
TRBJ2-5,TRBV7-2,CASSFGRMQETQYF
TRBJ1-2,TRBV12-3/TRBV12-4,CASSTGIGYTF
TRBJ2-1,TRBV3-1,CASRSLQGYEQFF
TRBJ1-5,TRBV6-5,CASSYSGPGQGSNQPQHF
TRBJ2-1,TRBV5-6,CASSLGDYDYNEQFF
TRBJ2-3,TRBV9,CASSAGPHDADTQYF
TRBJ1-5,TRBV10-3,CAISENLGRSSNQPQHF
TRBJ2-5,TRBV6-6,CASSDAPGTPQETQYF
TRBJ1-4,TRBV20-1,CSANGRNEKLFF
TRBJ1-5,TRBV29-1,CSVGQSNQPQHF
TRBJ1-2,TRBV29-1,CSAPGEGHYGYTF
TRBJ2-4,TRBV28,CASSFRTSSNIQYF
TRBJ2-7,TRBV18,CASSPGRETYEQYF
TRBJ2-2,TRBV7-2,CASSPGLAGIGEELFF
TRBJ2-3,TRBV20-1,CSGAYTDTQYF
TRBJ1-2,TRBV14,CASSLRTGKGPVYGYTF
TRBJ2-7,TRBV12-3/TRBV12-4,CASSQDSTGTTPEQYF
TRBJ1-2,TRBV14,CASSQDLRTLYGYTF
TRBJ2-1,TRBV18,CASSPPRQTYNEQFF
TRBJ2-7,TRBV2,CATLRGLGSYEQYF
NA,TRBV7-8,CASSLEGGLNYEQYF
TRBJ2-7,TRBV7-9,CASSPLAGEDNEQYF
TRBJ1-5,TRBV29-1,CSVVGGFNQPQHF
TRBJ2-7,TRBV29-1,CSVGGNYEQYF
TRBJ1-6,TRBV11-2,CASSSIRKGSPLHF